This TCR beta chain originates from a study of shared clonotypes between healthy human individuals. After removal of 4 bases from V and 7 bases from J, the junction contained 19 bases not matched to a gene. Per the germline V gene, CDR1 is SGHVS and CDR2 is FNYEAQ. This CDR3 is built from 18 residues. The study ran the assay at deep level. Clones were sequenced by immunoSEQ multiplex PCR, and TCRdb holds only the in-frame ones, with some missing. The profile shows approximately 1,500,000 clones, 95% to 99% of them singletons. The sequence came from a man aged 25 to 40 in good health. The rearrangement joins TRBV7-6 to TRBJ2-5; 9 bases are shared with TRBD2. The sequencing sample was made of naive CD4+ T cells sorted from blood. Subset in this sample: CD45RA+ positively selected. CDR3 in DNA: TGTGCCAGCAGCTCAAAGGCTAGCGGGACTGCATGGCTAGGGACCCAGTACTTC. It specifies CASSSKASGTAWLGTQYF.